One and the same sample provided the 3 T cell receptor beta chains below, sequenced in a study of shared clonotypes between healthy human individuals. Naive CD8 cells, CD45RO-negative and positively selected for CCR7, excluded terminally differentiated effector memory CD45RA+ cells. Clones were read by immunoSEQ multiplex PCR, and TCRdb kept only the in-frame ones, dropping some. The data hold millions of clones, with under 95% observed a single time. Sequenced material: naive CD8+ T cells from PBMCs. All receptors come from a man younger than 35 in good health. Some clones in this sample may be carry-over from other donors' samples.

The V gene is TRBV28, the J gene TRBJ2-1, with unresolved D. In germline, CDR1 is MDHEN, CDR2 SYDVKM. The CDR3 contains 15 residues. V dropped 6 bases and J dropped 2 bases, with 14 bases sitting between them. This CDR3 reads CASSPLIGAYNEQFF. For the CDR3, the DNA is TGTGCCAGCAGCCCCCTGATAGGTGCCTACAATGAGCAGTTCTTC.

This clone was picked up a small number of times. The chain couples TRBV7-8 to TRBJ1-3; no clear D. CDR3 length: 15 amino acids. Per the germline V gene, CDR1 is SGHVS and CDR2 is FQNEAQ. V was pared by 3 bases and J by 0 bases, with 9 bases between. The CDR3 DNA follows: TGTGCCAGCAGCTTGTGGCGAAGCTCTGGAAACACCATATATTTT. The encoded protein is CASSLWRSSGNTIYF.

The chain has TRBV7-9 and TRBJ1-4; D unresolved. This CDR3 region has 12 residues. The V and J ends lost 6 bases and 8 bases respectively, with 10 bases between them. The V gene's germline CDR1 is SEHNR and CDR2 FQNEAQ (reference sequence). The CDR3 reads CASREGLEKLFF. CDR3 coding DNA: TGTGCCAGCAGGGAGGGTCTCGAAAAACTGTTTTTT.